This record looks at one T cell receptor beta chain sequence and its context. What it binds is unknown. The entry originates in a study of OX40 agonist ivuxolimab in advanced cancers. Study information: Therapy given before enrollment (anti-PD-1, anti-PD-L1 or anti-CTLA-4) was allowed, and 35% to 45% had some. Findings and limits, study-wide: By week 6 at 0.1 to 3.0 mg/kg, blood CD4+ and CD8+ T cells had expanded clonally.

Assay: immunoSEQ multiplex PCR; the TCRdb copy retains only in-frame clones and omits some. The data show some 70,000 clones, approximately 86% seen once. Material: CD4+ or CD8+ T cells sorted from blood, obtained in a trial of the OX40 agonist ivuxolimab. The TCR originated in an adult with an advanced solid tumor such as melanoma, head and neck, liver or kidney cancer.

CDR3: CASAAEAGGAYEQYF. The CDR3 nucleotides read TGCGCCAGCGCAGCGGAGGCAGGGGGTGCCTACGAGCAGTACTTC. The V call is TRBV4-1, the J call TRBJ2-7, with 7 nucleotides matching TRBD1. Per the germline V gene, CDR1 is MGHRA and CDR2 is YSYEKL. The CDR3 length is 15 residues. Trimming cost V 8 bases and J 2 bases; bases outside gene matches: 12.